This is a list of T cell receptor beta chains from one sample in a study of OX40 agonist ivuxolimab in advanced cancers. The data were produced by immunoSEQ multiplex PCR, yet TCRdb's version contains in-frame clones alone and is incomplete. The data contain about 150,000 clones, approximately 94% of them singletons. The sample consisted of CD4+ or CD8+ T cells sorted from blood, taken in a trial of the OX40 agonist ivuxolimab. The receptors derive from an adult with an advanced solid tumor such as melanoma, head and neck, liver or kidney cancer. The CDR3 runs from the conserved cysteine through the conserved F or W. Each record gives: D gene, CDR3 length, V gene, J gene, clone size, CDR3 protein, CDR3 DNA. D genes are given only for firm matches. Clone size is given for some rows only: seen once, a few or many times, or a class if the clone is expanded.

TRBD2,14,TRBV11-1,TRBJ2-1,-,CASQRLAGVHEQFF,TGTGCCAGCCAGAGACTAGCGGGAGTACATGAGCAGTTCTTC
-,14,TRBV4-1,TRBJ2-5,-,CASSGLATKETQYF,TGCGCCAGCAGCGGCCTAGCTACGAAAGAGACCCAGTACTTC
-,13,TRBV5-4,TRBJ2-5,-,CASSDGSQETQYF,TGTGCCAGCAGCGATGGGAGTCAAGAGACCCAGTACTTC
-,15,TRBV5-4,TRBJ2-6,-,CASSLSQPGANVLTF,TGTGCCAGCAGCTTATCCCAGCCTGGGGCCAACGTCCTGACTTTC
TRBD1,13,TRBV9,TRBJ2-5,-,CASSLDRGETQYF,TGTGCCAGCAGCCTTGACAGGGGAGAGACCCAGTACTTC
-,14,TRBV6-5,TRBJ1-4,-,CASRGTLFGEKLFF,TGTGCCAGCAGGGGGACGCTCTTCGGAGAAAAACTGTTTTTT
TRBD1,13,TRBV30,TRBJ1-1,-,CALTGPLNTEAFF,TGTGCCTTGACAGGGCCCTTGAACACTGAAGCTTTCTTT
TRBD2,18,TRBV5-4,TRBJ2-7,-,CASSQVIAGGRVSYEQYF,TGCGCCAGCAGCCAAGTGATAGCGGGGGGTCGAGTCTCCTACGAGCAGTACTTC
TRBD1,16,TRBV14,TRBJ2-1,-,CASSSPRDRAGNEQFF,TGTGCCAGCAGTAGCCCCCGGGACAGGGCGGGGAATGAGCAGTTCTTC
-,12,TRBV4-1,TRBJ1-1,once,CASSRGNTEAFF,TGCGCCAGCAGCCGGGGCAACACTGAAGCTTTCTTT
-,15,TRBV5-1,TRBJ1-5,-,CASSLMDSRNQPQHF,TGCGCCAGCAGCTTGATGGACAGCAGAAATCAGCCCCAGCATTTT
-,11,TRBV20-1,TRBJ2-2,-,CSAKGDGELFF,TGCAGTGCTAAGGGGGACGGGGAGCTGTTTTTT
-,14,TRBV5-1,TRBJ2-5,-,CASSFYSSQETQYF,TGCGCCAGCAGCTTTTACTCGAGCCAAGAGACCCAGTACTTC
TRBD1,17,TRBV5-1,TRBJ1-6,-,CASSLARGQGADSPLHF,TGCGCCAGCAGCTTGGCACGAGGACAGGGGGCGGACTCACCCCTCCACTTT
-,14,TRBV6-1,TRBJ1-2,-,CAILWGRLGYGYTF,TGTGCCATTTTATGGGGGCGCTTGGGCTATGGCTACACCTTC
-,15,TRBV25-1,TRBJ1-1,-,CASSAFLGANTEAFF,TGTGCCAGCAGTGCTTTCCTCGGGGCGAACACTGAAGCTTTCTTT
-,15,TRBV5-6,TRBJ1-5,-,CASSLGGYSNQPQHF,TGTGCCAGCAGCTTGGGGGGCTATAGCAATCAGCCCCAGCATTTT
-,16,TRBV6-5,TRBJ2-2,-,CASSYSPGLGTGELFF,TGTGCCAGCAGTTACTCGCCAGGGTTGGGCACCGGGGAGCTGTTTTTT
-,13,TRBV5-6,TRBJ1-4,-,CASTFGRNEKLFF,TGTGCCAGCACCTTTGGGCGTAATGAAAAACTGTTTTTT
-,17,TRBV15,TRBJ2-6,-,CATSRDPPGSGANVLTF,TGTGCCACCAGCAGAGATCCCCCGGGCTCTGGGGCCAACGTCCTGACTTTC
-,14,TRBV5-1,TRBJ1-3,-,CASTKDLSGNTIYF,TGCGCCAGCACCAAGGACCTCTCTGGAAACACCATATATTTT
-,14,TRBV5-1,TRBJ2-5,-,CASSLVGGDETQYF,TGCGCCAGCAGCTTGGTGGGGGGCGACGAGACCCAGTACTTC
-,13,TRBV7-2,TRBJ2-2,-,CASSPRESGELFF,TGTGCCAGCAGCCCCCGGGAATCCGGGGAGCTGTTTTTT
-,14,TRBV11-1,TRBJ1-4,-,CASSMGPGDEKLFF,TGTGCCAGCAGCATGGGGCCGGGGGATGAAAAACTGTTTTTT
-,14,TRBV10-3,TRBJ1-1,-,CAISDPRGGTEAFF,TGTGCCATCAGTGACCCCCGGGGGGGCACTGAAGCTTTCTTT
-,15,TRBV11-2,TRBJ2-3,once,CASSTQPGTTDTQYF,TGTGCCAGCAGCACCCAACCCGGTACCACAGATACGCAGTATTTT
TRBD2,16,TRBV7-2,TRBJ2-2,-,CASSPGLAELTGELFF,TGTGCCAGCAGCCCTGGACTAGCGGAGCTCACCGGGGAGCTGTTTTTT
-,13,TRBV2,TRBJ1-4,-,CASHHRQNEKLFF,TGTGCCAGCCATCACCGGCAGAATGAAAAACTGTTTTTT
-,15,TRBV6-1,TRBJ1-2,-,CASSERHGDNYGYTF,TGTGCCAGCAGCGAGAGGCACGGTGATAACTATGGCTACACCTTC
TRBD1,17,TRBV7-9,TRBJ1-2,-,CASSLAYWGRQGDGYTF,TGTGCCAGCAGCTTAGCGTACTGGGGACGTCAGGGGGATGGCTACACCTTC
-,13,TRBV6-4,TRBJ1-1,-,CASRETRSGEAFF,TGTGCCAGCAGAGAGACACGGAGTGGAGAAGCTTTCTTT
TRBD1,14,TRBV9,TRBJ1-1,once,CASSAGQLDTEAFF,TGTGCCAGCAGCGCGGGACAGCTCGACACTGAAGCTTTCTTT
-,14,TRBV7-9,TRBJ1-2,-,CASSLALTHYGYTF,TGTGCCAGCAGCTTAGCGCTAACTCACTATGGCTACACCTTC
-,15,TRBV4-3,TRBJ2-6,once,CASSQVRAGANVLTF,TGCGCCAGCAGCCAAGTCAGGGCTGGGGCCAACGTCCTGACTTTC
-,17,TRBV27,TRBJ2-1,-,CASSLSDFYYSYNEQFF,TGTGCCAGCAGTTTATCGGACTTCTACTACTCCTACAATGAGCAGTTCTTC
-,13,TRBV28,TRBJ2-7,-,CASSLQGPYEQYF,TGTGCCAGCAGTTTGCAGGGCCCCTACGAGCAGTACTTC
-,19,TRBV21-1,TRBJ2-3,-,CASTLLAGGPKRGTDTQYF,TGTGCCAGCACCCTACTAGCGGGAGGGCCAAAGCGTGGCACAGATACGCAGTATTTT
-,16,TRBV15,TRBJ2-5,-,CATSRPTGAWGETQYF,TGTGCCACCAGCAGACCCACAGGAGCCTGGGGGGAGACCCAGTACTTC
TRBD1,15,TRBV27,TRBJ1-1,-,CASSHHGQGNTEAFF,TGTGCCAGCAGCCACCATGGACAGGGGAACACTGAAGCTTTCTTT
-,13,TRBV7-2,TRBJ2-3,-,CASSLAFTDTQYF,TGTGCCAGCAGCTTAGCGTTCACAGATACGCAGTATTTT
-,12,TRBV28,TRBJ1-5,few,CACQGGGQPQHF,TGTGCCTGCCAGGGAGGCGGTCAGCCCCAGCATTTT
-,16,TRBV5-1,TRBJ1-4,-,CASSLAQETKIEKLFF,TGCGCCAGCAGCTTGGCGCAGGAGACTAAGATAGAAAAACTGTTTTTT
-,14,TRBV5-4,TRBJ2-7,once,CASSLKSVTYEQYF,TGTGCCAGCAGCTTGAAGTCGGTTACCTACGAGCAGTACTTC
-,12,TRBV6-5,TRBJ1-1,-,CASKGLNTEAFF,TGTGCCAGCAAGGGGCTGAACACTGAAGCTTTCTTT
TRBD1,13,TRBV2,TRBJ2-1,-,CASTTGQLNEQFF,TGTGCCAGCACCACGGGACAGCTAAATGAGCAGTTCTTC